This entry features one T cell receptor beta chain sequence. This specimen comes from a study of cytomegalovirus exposure and HLA in healthy donors. With 60 Vbeta and 13 Jbeta primers, the PCR was carried out. The protocol was immunoSEQ multiplex PCR, while the TCRdb copy is restricted to in-frame clones and leaves out a portion. The profile shows 150,000 to 200,000 clones, about 72% of them singletons. The CDR3 loop spans 11 amino acids. V was trimmed by 3 bases and J by 8 bases, leaving 5 bases between them. Germline V gene data show CDR1 as MDHEN and CDR2 as SYDVKM. Missing from this donor's record is the CMV serostatus.

This chain uses TRBV28 with TRBJ2-1; D remains ambiguous. Sequencing used PBMCs. The receptor was derived from a human donor in good health. The CDR3 region has the DNA TGTGCCAGCAGTTTTTATGATGAGCAGTTCTTC. This gives the protein CASSFYDEQFF.